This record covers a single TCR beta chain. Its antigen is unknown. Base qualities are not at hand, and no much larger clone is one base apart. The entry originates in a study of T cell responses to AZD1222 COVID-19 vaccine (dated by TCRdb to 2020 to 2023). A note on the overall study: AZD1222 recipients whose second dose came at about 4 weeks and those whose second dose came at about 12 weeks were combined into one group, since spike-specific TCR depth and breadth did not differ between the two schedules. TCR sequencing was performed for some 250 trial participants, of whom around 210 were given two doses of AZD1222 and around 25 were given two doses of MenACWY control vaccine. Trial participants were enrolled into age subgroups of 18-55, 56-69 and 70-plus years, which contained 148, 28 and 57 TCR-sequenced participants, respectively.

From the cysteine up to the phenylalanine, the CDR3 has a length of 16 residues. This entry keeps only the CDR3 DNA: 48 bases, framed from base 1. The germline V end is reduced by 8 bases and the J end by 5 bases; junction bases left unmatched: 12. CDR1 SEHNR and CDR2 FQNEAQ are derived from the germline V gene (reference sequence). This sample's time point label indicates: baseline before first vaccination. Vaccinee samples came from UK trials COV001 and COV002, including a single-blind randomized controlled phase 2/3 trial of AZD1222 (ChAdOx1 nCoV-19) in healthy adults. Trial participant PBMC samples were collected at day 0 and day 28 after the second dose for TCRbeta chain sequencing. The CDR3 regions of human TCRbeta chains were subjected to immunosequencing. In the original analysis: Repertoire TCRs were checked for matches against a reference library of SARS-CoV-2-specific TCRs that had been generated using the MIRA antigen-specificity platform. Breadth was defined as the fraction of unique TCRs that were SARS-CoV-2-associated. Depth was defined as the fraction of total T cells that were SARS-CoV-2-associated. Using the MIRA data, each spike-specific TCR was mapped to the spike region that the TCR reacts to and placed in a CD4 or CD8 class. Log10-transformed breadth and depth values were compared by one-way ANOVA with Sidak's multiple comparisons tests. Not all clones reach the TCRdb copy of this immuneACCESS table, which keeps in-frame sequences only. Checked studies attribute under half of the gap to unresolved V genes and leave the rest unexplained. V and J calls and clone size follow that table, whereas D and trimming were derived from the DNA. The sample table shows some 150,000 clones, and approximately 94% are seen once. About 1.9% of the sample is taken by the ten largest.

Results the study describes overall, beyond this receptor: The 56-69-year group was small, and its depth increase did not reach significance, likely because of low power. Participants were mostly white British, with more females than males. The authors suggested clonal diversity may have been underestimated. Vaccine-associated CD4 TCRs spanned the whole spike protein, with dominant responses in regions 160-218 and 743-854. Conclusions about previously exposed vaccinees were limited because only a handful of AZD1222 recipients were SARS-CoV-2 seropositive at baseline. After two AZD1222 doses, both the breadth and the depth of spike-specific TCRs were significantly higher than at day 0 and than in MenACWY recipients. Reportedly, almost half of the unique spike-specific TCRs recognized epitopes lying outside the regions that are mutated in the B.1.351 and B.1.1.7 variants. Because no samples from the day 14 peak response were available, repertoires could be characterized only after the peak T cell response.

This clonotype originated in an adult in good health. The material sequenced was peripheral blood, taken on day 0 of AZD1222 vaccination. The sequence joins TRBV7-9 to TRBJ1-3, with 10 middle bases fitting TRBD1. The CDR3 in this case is CASDAGTGDRRNTIYF. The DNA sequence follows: TGTGCCAGCGACGCCGGGACAGGGGATCGGAGAAACACCATATATTTT. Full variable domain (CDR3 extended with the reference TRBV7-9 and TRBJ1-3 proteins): DTGVSQNPRHKITKRGQNVTFRCDPISEHNRLYWYRQTLGQGPEFLTYFQNEAQLEKSRLLSDRFSAERPKGSFSTLEIQRTEQGDSAMYLCASDAGTGDRRNTIYFGEGSWLTVV.